This paragraph covers one T cell receptor (beta chain) sequence. Its target is not known. The germline CDR1 and CDR2 sequences are SNHLY and FYNNEI. The CDR3 extends over 15 amino acids. V lost 5 bases to trimming and J lost 5 bases; unmatched junction nucleotides: 11. These data belong to a study of cytomegalovirus exposure and HLA in healthy donors. Whole-study results and caveats: Most subjects' HLA-A and HLA-B alleles were reportedly predicted from TCR beta sequences.

Amplification used 60 Vbeta primers and 13 Jbeta primers. Sequencing was performed with immunoSEQ multiplex PCR; in TCRdb, only in-frame clones are kept and a portion is missing. This table has about 120,000 clones, roughly 9% appearing once. Sequences were obtained from PBMCs. This TCR was recovered from a woman aged 40 to 49 in good health and CMV-seropositive. The chain couples TRBV2 to TRBJ2-7; 8 nucleotides align to TRBD1. CDR3 nucleotide sequence: TGTGCCAGCAGTAAGAGGACAGGGTTTGAAAACGAGCAGTACTTC. Its translation: CASSKRTGFENEQYF.